The source of this T cell receptor beta chain is a study of CD8 T cells in Susac syndrome (dated by TCRdb to the late 2010s). About the investigation overall: Repertoire sequencing was used to test whether CD8+ T cell activation and differentiation in Susac syndrome was antigen driven.

Peripheral blood CD8+ and CD4+ T cells from healthy donors, Susac syndrome patients and multiple sclerosis patients were profiled by high-throughput TCR beta sequencing. Healthy donors were age- and sex-matched controls. Bulk CD8+ and CD4+ T cells were purified by magnetic negative isolation, whereas CD8+ TEMRA cells were enriched by FACS. Blood was collected in EDTA tubes and processed within 24 hours, with PBMCs isolated through density gradient centrifugation. PBMCs intended for TCR sequencing were frozen in liquid nitrogen and were later thawed in a 37 degrees C water bath. The sorted or isolated CD4+, CD8+ and CD8+ TEMRA cells reached a purity of at least 90%. The germline V gene (reference sequence) gives CDR1 as LNHDA and CDR2 as SQIVND. From the cysteine through the phenylalanine, the CDR3 covers 12 amino acids. Only CDR3 DNA is held: 36 bases, read in frame from base 1. V is cut by 6 bases and J by 0 bases, and the space between the germline ends is 5 bases.

RNA was extracted with the RNeasy kit and 0.5 to 1 ug was reverse transcribed using random hexamers. TCR beta CDR3 regions were amplified with the immunoSEQ multiplex PCR assay covering 54 Vbeta and 13 Jbeta segments. To correct PCR amplification bias, a synthetic template baseline was used for both primer optimization and computational correction. Concerning the study's data processing: Reads were annotated to V, D and J genes according to IMGT and were analyzed with immunoSEQ Analyzer, with only productive sequences retained. Clonality was computed as one minus Shannon entropy normalized by log2 of the number of productive unique sequences. For each patient and control, public and private clones were evaluated within the 100 most prevalent clones. A clone was defined as Susac-specific if it was absent from the healthy and MS cohorts, from roughly 1,000 published viral clones and from other ImmuneACCESS disease sequences. TCRdb cleaned the public reads at Q25 with fastp, built clones with MiXCR and kept in-frame beta chains. Rows are combined by CDR3 protein, so each entry shows the most common genes and DNA. These V and J calls rely on TCRdb rather than the paper's analysis. This sample gives approximately 190,000 distinct CDR3 sequences in total; roughly 92% of them show up just once. The ten most abundant clones make up 0.1% of the sample.

In its sample, this clonotype was seen a few times. Its target antigen remains unknown. Per-base qualities were not stored, and no clone one base away is much larger. The research as a whole found: The number of individuals in the TCR sequencing and HLA analysis was acknowledged as relatively small.

This TCR derives from a human donor in good health. Source material: CD4+ T cells from PBMCs. In this chain, TRBV19 is recombined with TRBJ1-2, with no confident D gene call. The CDR3 protein: CASRIPNYGYTF. The nucleotides are TGTGCCAGTAGGATCCCTAACTATGGCTACACCTTC.